This TCR beta chain is from a study of cytomegalovirus exposure and HLA in healthy donors. Whole-study findings and limits: In a later analysis, donors in an Asian-associated ancestry cluster reportedly had fewer N-insertions in productive TCRs than the cohort mean. Specific recognition of CMV antigens was confirmed in vitro for a few chains (all CMV-associated). TCR beta chains numbering more than 150 were designated cytomegalovirus-associated. CMV serostatus was the sole immune exposure information available.

CDR3 length equals 15 residues. Germline trimming cut 6 bases from V and 4 bases from J; bases unmatched to any gene: 8. CDR1 and CDR2 (germline): MNHNS, SASEGT. Both 60 Vbeta primers and 13 Jbeta primers went into the PCR. Method: immunoSEQ multiplex PCR; TCRdb's copy keeps in-frame clones and lacks some. The sample contains 95,000 to 120,000 clones, under 90% of which appear only once. Concerning this clone itself: The target antigen is unknown.

This chain links TRBV6-1 with TRBJ2-5, with 10 bases fitting TRBD2. The sequenced sample consisted of PBMCs. The receptor was derived from a woman younger than 35 in good health and CMV-seronegative. CDR3: CASSDPRLAGETQYF. The CDR3 DNA reads TGTGCCAGCAGCGACCCTCGACTAGCGGGAGAGACCCAGTACTTC.